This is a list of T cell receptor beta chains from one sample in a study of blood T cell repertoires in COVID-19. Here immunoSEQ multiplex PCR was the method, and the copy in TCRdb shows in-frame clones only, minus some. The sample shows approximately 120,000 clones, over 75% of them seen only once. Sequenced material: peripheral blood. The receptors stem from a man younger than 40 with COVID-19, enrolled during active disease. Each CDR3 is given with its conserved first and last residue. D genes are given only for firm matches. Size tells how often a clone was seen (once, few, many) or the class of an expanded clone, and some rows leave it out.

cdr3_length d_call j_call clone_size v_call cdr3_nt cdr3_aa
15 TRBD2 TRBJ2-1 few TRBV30 TGTGCCTGGAGTGTAAGGCGGGGGGGCGCCAATGAGCAGTTCTTC CAWSVRRGGANEQFF
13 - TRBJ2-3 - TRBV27 TGTGCCAGCAGTTCGACAGGACCCGATACGCAGTATTTT CASSSTGPDTQYF
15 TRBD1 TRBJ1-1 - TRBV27 TGTGCCAGCAGTTCCCACAGGGGGCGATACACTGAAGCTTTCTTT CASSSHRGRYTEAFF
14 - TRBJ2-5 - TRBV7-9 TGTGCCAGCAGCTTCCGGGTGGGAGAGGAGACCCAGTACTTC CASSFRVGEETQYF
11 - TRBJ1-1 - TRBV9 TGTGCCAGCAGCACCGGGACAGAAGCTTTCTTT CASSTGTEAFF
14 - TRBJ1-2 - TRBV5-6 TGTGCCAGCAGCCTCGGGGGGTTAAACTATGGCTACACCTTC CASSLGGLNYGYTF
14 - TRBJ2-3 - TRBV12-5 TGTGCTAGTGCCTTGGGGCAGTACACAGATACGCAGTATTTT CASALGQYTDTQYF
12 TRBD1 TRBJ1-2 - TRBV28 TGTGCCAGCAGCCAGGGGGCGGAAGGCTACACCTTC CASSQGAEGYTF
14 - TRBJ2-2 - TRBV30 TGTGCCTTCCAGTACAGGGCGAACACCGGGGAGCTGTTTTTT CAFQYRANTGELFF
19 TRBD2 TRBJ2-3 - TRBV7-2 TGTGCCAGCAGCTTAATCATTCAGCGGGGGCCCCGTAGCACAGATACGCAGTATTTT CASSLIIQRGPRSTDTQYF
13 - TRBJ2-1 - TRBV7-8 TGTGCCAGCAGCTTAGCAACTAGTCGCGAGCAGTTCTTC CASSLATSREQFF
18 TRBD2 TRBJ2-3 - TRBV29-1 TGCAGCGTTGACGGTGCCGTACGAGCGGGGGGTGGCACAGATACGCAGTATTTT CSVDGAVRAGGGTDTQYF
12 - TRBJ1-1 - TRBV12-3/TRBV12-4 TGTGCCAGCAGTTTGGCCCTGCCCGAAGCTTTCTTT CASSLALPEAFF
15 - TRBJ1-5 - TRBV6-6 TGTGCCAGCAGTTACGGGGAGCCTAGCAATCAGCCCCAGCATTTT CASSYGEPSNQPQHF
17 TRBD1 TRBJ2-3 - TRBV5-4 TGTGCCAGCAGCTCGGGACAGGGATTACTTAGCACAGATACGCAGTATTTT CASSSGQGLLSTDTQYF
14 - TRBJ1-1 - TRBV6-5 TGTGCCAGCAGAGTGCAGGTCCACGGCGCTGAAGCTTTCTTT CASRVQVHGAEAFF
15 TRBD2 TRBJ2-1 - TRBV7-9 TGTGCCAGCAGCTCTACACAGCGGGAGGAAAATGAGCAGTTCTTC CASSSTQREENEQFF
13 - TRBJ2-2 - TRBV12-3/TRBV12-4 TGTGCCAGCCAGGCCACCAACACCGGGGAGCTGTTTTTT CASQATNTGELFF
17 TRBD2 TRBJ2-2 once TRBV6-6 TGTGCCAGCAGTCGGGGCGGACTAGCGGGGGACACCGGGGAGCTGTTTTTT CASSRGGLAGDTGELFF
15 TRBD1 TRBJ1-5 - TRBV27 TGTGCCAGCAGAACCGGGACAGGGTGGGATCAGCCCCAGCATTTT CASRTGTGWDQPQHF
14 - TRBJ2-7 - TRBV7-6 TGTGCCAGCAGCTTAGGGCAGGGTCCGGGACTGCAGTACTTC CASSLGQGPGLQYF
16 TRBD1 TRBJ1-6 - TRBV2 TGTGCCAGCAGTGTGAGGGGGACAGGGCAGGGTTCACCCCTCCACTTT CASSVRGTGQGSPLHF
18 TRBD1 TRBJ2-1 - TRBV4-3 TGCGCCAGCAGCCAAGGTGGGGGGACAGGGGGCTTCTACAATGAGCAGTTCTTC CASSQGGGTGGFYNEQFF
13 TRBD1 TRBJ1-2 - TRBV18 TGTGCCAGCTCACCAGACCCATCGGGACAGATCAACTTC CASSPDPSGQINF
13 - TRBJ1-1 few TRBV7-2 TGTGCCAGCAGCTTATCACTACCCACTGAAGCTTTCTTT CASSLSLPTEAFF
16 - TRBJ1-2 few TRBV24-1 TGTGCCACCAGTGAGCCGACAGGAGGAGATTTATATGGCTACACCTTC CATSEPTGGDLYGYTF
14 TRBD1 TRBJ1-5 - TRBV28 TGTGCCAGCATCGGTGACAGGGGTTATCAGCCCCAGCATTTT CASIGDRGYQPQHF
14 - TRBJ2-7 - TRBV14 TGTGCCAGCAGCCAAGATTTCTGGACAGACGAGCAGTACTTC CASSQDFWTDEQYF
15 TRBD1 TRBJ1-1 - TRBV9 TGTGCCAGCAGCGTAAGGGACAGTATGAACACTGAAGCTTTCTTT CASSVRDSMNTEAFF
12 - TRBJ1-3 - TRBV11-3 TGTGCCAGCAGCGGCCCTGGAAACACCATATATTTT CASSGPGNTIYF
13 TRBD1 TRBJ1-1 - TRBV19 TGTGCCAGTAGTAGGCAGGGGGGCACTGAAGCTTTCTTT CASSRQGGTEAFF
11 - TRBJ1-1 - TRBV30 TGTGCCTGGAGTGTGCGGGTAGAAGCTTTCTTT CAWSVRVEAFF
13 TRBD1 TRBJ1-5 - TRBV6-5 TGTGCCGGGGGACAGGGTTACAATCAGCCCCAGCATTTT CAGGQGYNQPQHF